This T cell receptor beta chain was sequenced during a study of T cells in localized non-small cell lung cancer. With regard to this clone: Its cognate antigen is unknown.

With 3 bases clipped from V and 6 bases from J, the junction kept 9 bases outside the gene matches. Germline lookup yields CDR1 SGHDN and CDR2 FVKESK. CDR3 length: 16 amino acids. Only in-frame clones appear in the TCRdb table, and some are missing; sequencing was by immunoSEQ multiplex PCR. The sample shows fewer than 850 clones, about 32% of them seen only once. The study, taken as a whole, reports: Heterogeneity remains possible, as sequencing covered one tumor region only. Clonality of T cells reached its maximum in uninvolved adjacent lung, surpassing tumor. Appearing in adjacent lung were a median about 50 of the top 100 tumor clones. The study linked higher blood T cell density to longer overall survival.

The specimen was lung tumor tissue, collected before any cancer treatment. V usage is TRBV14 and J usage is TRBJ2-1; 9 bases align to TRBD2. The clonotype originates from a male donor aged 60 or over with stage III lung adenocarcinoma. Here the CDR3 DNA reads TGTGCCAGCAGCCAGGGTAGCGGGAGAGTAGGCAATGAGCAGTTCTTC. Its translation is CASSQGSGRVGNEQFF.